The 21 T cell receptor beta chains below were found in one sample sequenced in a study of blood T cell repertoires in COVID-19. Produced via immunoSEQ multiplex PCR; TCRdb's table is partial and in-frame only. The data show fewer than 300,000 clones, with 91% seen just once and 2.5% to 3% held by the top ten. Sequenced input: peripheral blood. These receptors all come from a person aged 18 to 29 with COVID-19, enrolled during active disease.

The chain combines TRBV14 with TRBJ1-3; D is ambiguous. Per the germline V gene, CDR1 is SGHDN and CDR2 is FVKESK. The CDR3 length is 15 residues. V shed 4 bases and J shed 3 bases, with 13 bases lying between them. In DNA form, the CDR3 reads TGTGCCAGCAGCCCCAAAGCGATGAGTGGAAACACCATATATTTT. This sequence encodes CASSPKAMSGNTIYF.

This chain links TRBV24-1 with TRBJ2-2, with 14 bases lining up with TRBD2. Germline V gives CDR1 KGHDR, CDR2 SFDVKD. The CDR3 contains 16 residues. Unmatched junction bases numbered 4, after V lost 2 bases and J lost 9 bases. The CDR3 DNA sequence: TGTGCCACCAGTGATTCTGGACTAGCGGGGGGCCGGGAGCTGTTTTTT. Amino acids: CATSDSGLAGGRELFF.

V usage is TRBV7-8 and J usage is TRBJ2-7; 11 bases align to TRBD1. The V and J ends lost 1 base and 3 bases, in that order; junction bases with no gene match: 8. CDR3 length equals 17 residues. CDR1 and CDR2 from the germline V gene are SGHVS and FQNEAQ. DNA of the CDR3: TGTGCCAGCAGCTTAGGGACAGGGGGCAGGTGGGTCTACGAGCAGTACTTC. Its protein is CASSLGTGGRWVYEQYF.

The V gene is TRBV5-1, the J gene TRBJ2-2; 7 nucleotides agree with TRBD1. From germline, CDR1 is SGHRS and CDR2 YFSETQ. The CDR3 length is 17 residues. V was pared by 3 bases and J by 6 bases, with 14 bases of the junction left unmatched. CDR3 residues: CASSYGLDRESAGELFF. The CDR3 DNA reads TGCGCCAGCAGCTACGGCCTCGACAGGGAATCTGCCGGGGAGCTGTTTTTT.

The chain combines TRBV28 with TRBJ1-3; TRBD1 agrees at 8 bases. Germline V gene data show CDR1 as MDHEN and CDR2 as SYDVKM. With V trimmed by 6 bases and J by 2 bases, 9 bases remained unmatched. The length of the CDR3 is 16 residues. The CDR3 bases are TGTGCCAGCAGGCAGGGGGCTCATAGGCCTGGAAACACCATATATTTT. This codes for CASRQGAHRPGNTIYF.

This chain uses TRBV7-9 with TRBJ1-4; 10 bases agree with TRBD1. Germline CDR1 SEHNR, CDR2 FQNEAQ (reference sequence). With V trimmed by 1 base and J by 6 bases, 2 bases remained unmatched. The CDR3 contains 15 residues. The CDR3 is CASSLVGTGDEKLFF. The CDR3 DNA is TGTGCCAGCAGCTTAGTAGGGACAGGGGATGAAAAACTGTTTTTT.

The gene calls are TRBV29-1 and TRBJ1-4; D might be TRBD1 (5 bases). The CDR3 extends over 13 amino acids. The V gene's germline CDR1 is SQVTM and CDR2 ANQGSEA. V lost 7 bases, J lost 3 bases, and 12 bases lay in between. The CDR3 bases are TGCAGCGGCACGGGGGGAGCTAATGAAAAACTGTTTTTT. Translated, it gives CSGTGGANEKLFF.

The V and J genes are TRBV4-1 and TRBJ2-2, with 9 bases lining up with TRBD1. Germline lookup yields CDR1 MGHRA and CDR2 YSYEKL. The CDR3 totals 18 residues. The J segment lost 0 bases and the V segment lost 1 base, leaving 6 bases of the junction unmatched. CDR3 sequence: CASSQARGQGPNTGELFF. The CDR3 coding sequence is TGCGCCAGCAGCCAAGCACGCGGACAGGGGCCGAACACCGGGGAGCTGTTTTTT.

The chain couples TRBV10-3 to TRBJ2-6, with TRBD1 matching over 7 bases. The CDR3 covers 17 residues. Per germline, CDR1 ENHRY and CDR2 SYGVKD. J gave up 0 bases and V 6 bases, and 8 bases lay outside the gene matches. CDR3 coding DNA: TGTGCCATCAGGACCGGGACAGAACCCTCTGGGGCCAACGTCCTGACTTTC. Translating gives CAIRTGTEPSGANVLTF.

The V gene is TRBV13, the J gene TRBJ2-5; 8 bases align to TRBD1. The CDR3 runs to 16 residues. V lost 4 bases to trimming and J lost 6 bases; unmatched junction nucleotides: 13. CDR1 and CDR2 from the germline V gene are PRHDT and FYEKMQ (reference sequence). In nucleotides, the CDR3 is TGTGCCAGCAGCTCGACCTCTGGACAGGGTATGAAGACCCAGTACTTC. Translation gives CASSSTSGQGMKTQYF.

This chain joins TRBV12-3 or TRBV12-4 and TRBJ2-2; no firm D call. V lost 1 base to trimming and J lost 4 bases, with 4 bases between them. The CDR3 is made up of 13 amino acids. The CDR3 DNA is TGTGCCAGCAGTTTAGGCGGCACCGGGGAGCTGTTTTTT. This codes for CASSLGGTGELFF.

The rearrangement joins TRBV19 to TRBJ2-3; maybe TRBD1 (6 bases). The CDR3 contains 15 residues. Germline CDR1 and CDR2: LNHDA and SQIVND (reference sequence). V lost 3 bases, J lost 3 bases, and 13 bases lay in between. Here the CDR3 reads CASSILTGSTDTQYF. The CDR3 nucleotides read TGTGCCAGTAGTATTCTGACAGGTTCAACAGATACGCAGTATTTT.

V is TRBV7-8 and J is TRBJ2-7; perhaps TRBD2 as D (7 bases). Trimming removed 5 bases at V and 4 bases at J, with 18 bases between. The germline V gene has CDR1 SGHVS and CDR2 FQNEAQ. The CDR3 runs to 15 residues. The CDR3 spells CASSLSGGGFYEQYF. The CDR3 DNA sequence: TGTGCCAGCAGCCTTTCGGGCGGGGGCTTTTACGAGCAGTACTTC.

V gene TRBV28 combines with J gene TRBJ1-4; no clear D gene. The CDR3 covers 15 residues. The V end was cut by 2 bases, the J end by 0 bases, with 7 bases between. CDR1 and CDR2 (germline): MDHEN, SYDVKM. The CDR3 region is CASSLGPATNEKLFF. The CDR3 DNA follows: TGTGCCAGCAGTTTAGGGCCTGCAACTAATGAAAAACTGTTTTTT.

In DNA, the CDR3 is TGTGCCAGCAGCAGCGGGACAGGCGCGGACATTCAGTACTTC. This translates into CASSSGTGADIQYF. The chain carries TRBV5-5 and TRBJ2-4; TRBD1 is a possible D gene (8 bases). CDR1 is SGHKS and CDR2 is YYEKEE in the germline V gene (reference sequence). V lost 4 bases and J 8 bases, leaving 16 bases between the germline ends. This CDR3 region has 14 residues. The whole variable domain, remainder taken from reference TRBV5-5 and TRBJ2-4, is DAGVTQSPTHLIKTRGQQVTLRCSPISGHKSVSWYQQVLGQGPQFIFQYYEKEERGRGNFPDRFSARQFPNYSSELNVNALLLGDSALYLCASSSGTGADIQYFGAGTRLSVL.

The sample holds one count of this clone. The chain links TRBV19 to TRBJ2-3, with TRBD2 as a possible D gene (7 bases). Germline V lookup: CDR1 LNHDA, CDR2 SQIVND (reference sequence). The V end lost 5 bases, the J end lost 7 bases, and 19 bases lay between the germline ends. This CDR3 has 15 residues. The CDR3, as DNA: TGTGCCAGTAGTCGGGGGCTAGCGGAGAGATATACGCAGTATTTT. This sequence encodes CASSRGLAERYTQYF. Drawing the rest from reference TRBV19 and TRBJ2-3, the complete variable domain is DGGITQSPKYLFRKEGQNVTLSCEQNLNHDAMYWYRQDPGQGLRLIYYSQIVNDFQKGDIAEGYSVSREKKESFPLTVTSAQKNPTAFYLCASSRGLAERYTQYFGPGTRLTVL.

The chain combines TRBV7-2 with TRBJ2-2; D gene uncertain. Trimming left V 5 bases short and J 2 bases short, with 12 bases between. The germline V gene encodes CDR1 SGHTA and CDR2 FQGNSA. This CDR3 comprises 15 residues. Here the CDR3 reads CASSLNRGNTGELFF. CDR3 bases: TGTGCCAGCAGCCTGAACCGAGGAAACACCGGGGAGCTGTTTTTT.

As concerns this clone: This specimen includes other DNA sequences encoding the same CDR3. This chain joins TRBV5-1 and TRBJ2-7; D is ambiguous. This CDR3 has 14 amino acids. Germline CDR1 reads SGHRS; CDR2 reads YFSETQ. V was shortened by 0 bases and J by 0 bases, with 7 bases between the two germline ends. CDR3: CASSLDPSSYEQYF. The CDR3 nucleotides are TGCGCCAGCAGCTTGGATCCGAGCTCCTACGAGCAGTACTTC.

The CDR3 sequence is CASSLEQGMDTQYF. The CDR3 DNA sequence: TGCGCCAGCAGCTTGGAACAGGGGATGGATACGCAGTATTTT. The chain recombines TRBV5-1 with TRBJ2-3; 7 bases agree with TRBD1. This CDR3 spans 14 amino acids. In germline, CDR1 is SGHRS, CDR2 YFSETQ. The V gene end was trimmed by 0 bases and the J gene end by 6 bases; junction bases not matched to a gene: 4. The whole variable domain, remainder taken from reference TRBV5-1 and TRBJ2-3, is KAGVTQTPRYLIKTRGQQVTLSCSPISGHRSVSWYQQTPGQGLQFLFEYFSETQRNKGNFPGRFSGRQFSNSRSEMNVSTLELGDSALYLCASSLEQGMDTQYFGPGTRLTVL.

The CDR3 DNA reads TGTGCCAGTCAGGGGCCAGCCCGTGGAAAACTGTTTTTT. Protein product: CASQGPARGKLFF. The V call is TRBV7-8, the J call TRBJ1-4; D is perhaps TRBD1 (6 bases). Germline V gives CDR1 SGHVS, CDR2 FQNEAQ. Trimming removed 9 bases from V and 10 bases from J, with 18 bases in between. The CDR3 sequence is 13 residues long.

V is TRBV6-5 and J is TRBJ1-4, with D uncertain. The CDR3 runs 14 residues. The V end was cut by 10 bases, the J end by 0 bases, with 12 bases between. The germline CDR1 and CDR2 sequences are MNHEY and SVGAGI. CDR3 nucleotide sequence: TGTGCCACTTGGACGGACTCAACTAATGAAAAACTGTTTTTT. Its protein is CATWTDSTNEKLFF.